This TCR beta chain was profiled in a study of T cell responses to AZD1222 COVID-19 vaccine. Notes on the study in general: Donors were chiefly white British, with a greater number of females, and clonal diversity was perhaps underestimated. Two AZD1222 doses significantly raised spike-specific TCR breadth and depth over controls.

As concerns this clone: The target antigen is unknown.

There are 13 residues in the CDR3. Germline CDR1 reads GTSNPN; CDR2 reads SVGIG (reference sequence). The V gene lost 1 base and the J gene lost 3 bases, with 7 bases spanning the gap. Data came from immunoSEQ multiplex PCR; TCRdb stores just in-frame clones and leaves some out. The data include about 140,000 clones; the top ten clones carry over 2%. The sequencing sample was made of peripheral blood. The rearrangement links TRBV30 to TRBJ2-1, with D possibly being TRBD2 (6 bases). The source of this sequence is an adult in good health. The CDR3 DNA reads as TGTGCCTGGAGTGCGGGGGTCTACAATGAGCAGTTCTTC. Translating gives CAWSAGVYNEQFF.